This TCR beta chain is from a study of cytomegalovirus exposure and HLA in healthy donors. 60 Vbeta and 13 Jbeta primers were used in PCR. TCRdb's copy holds only in-frame clones and misses some; the assay was immunoSEQ multiplex PCR. The table lists about 120,000 clones, approximately 81% of them singletons. This clone has a handful of counts. Its antigen is unknown. This CDR3 comprises 17 residues. Trimming left V 0 bases short and J 3 bases short, with 17 bases between. The germline gives CDR1 SGHRS, CDR2 YFSETQ. Findings and limits, study-wide: An analysis done earlier found most TCR beta V segments productive about 90% or about 30% of the time. A further, later analysis showed that HLA-associated TCR beta chains (compared with equally common others) were more clonally expanded.

Material for sequencing was PBMCs. The chain joins TRBV5-1 to TRBJ2-3; D unclear. The TCR sequence derives from a woman under 40 in good health and CMV-seronegative. The CDR3 bases are TGCGCCAGCAGCTTGGTCTTTGAGAGTTCCAAGACAGATACGCAGTATTTT. As protein: CASSLVFESSKTDTQYF.